This entry features one T cell receptor beta chain sequence. The data stem from a study of PD-L1 blockade in urothelial cancer. Background on the study: Most of the 29 patients were men whose urothelial cancer was bladder-origin. Analysis of blood occurred 3 weeks (second dose) and 6 weeks after treatment start.

Using immunoSEQ multiplex PCR, the repertoire was profiled, and TCRdb retains in-frame clones only, with some absent. The sample lists some 100,000 clones; approximately 90% were seen once. V dropped 8 bases and J dropped 4; count of bases not matched to a gene: 4. The CDR3 sequence is 12 residues long. Germline V lookup: CDR1 SNHLY, CDR2 FYNNEI. The clonotype comes from a woman of 80 years or more with urothelial cancer. The sample in question was PBMCs, obtained around atezolizumab (anti-PD-L1) treatment. The chain uses TRBV2 and TRBJ2-7; 8 nucleotides agree with TRBD2. CDR3 bases: TGTGCCAGCGAGCGGGAGTCTTACGAGCAGTACTTC. Amino acids: CASERESYEQYF. Full variable domain (rest looked up from reference TRBV2 and TRBJ2-7): EPEVTQTPSHQVTQMGQEVILRCVPISNHLYFYWYRQILGQKVEFLVSFYNNEISEKSEIFDDQFSVERPDGSNFTLKIRSTKLEDSAMYFCASERESYEQYFGPGTRLTVT.